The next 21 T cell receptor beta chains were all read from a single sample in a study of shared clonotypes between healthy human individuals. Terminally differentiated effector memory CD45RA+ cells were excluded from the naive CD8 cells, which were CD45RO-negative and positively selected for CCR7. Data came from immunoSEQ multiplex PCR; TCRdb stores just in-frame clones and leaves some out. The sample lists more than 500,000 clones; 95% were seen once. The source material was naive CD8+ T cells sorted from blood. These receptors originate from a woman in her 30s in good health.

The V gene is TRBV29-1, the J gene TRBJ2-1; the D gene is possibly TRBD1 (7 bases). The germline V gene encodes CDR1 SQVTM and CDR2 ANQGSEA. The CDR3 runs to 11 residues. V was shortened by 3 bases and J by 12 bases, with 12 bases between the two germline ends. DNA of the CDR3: TGCAGCGTTGAGGTTCAGGGGGGGCAGTTCTTC. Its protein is CSVEVQGGQFF.

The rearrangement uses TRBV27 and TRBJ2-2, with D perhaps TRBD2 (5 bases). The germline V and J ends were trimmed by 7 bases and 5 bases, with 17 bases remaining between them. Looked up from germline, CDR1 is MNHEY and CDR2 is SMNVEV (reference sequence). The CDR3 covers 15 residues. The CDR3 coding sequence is TGTGCCAGCACCCTACGGCTAGCTTGGACCGGGGAGCTGTTTTTT. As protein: CASTLRLAWTGELFF.

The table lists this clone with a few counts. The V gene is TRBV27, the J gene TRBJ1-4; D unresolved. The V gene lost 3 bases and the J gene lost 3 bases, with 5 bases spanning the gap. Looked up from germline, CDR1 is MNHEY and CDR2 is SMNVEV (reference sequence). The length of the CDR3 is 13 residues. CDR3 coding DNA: TGTGCCAGCAGTTTGAGATCTAATGAAAAACTGTTTTTT. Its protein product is CASSLRSNEKLFF.

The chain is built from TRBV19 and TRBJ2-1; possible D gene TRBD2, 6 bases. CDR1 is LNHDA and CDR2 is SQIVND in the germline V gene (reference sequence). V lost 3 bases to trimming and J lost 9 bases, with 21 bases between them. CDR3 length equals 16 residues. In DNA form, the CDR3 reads TGTGCCAGTAGTATTGCAGGGACTTCCATCTACGGTGAGCAGTTCTTC. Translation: CASSIAGTSIYGEQFF.

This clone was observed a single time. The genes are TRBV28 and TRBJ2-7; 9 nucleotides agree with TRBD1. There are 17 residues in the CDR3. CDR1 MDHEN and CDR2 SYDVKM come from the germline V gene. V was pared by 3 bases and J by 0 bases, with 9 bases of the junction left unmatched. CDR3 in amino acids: CASSFAADRGPSYEQYF. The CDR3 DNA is TGTGCCAGCAGTTTCGCCGCGGACAGGGGCCCCTCCTACGAGCAGTACTTC.

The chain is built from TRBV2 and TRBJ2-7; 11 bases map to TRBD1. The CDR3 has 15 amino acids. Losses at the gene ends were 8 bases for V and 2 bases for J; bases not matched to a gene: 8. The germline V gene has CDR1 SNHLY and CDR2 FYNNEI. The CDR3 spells CASGKDRGHTYEQYF. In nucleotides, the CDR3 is TGTGCCAGCGGTAAGGACAGGGGGCACACCTACGAGCAGTACTTC.

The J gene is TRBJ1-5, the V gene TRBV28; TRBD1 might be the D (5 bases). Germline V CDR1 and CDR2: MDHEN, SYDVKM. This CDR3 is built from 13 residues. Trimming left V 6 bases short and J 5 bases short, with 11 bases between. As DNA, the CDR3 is TGTGCCAGCAGATCCAGGGCAGATCAGCCCCAGCATTTT. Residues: CASRSRADQPQHF.

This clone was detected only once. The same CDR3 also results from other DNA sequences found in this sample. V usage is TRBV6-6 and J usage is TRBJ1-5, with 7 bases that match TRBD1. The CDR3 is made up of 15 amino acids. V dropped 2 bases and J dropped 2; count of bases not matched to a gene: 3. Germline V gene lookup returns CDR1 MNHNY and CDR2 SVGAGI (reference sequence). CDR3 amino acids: CASSYDREGNQPQHF. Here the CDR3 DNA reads TGTGCCAGCAGTTACGACAGGGAGGGCAATCAGCCCCAGCATTTT.

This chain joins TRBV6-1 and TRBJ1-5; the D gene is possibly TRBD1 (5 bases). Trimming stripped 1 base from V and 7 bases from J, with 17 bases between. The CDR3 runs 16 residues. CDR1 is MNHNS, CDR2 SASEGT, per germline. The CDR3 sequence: CASSEDGQAQPQPQHF. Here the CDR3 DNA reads TGTGCCAGCAGTGAAGATGGACAAGCTCAACCCCAGCCCCAGCATTTT.

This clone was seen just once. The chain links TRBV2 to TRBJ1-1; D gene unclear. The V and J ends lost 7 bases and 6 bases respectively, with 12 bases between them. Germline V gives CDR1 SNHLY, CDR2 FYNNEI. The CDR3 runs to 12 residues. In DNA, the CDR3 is TGTGCCAGCATCATAGGGCTTTCTGAAGCTTTCTTT. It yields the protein CASIIGLSEAFF.

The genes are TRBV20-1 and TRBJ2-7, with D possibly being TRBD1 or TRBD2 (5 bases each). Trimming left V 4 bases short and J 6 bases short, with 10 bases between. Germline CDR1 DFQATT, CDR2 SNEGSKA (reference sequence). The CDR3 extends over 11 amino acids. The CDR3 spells CSAIWGIEQYF. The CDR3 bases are TGCAGTGCTATCTGGGGGATCGAGCAGTACTTC.

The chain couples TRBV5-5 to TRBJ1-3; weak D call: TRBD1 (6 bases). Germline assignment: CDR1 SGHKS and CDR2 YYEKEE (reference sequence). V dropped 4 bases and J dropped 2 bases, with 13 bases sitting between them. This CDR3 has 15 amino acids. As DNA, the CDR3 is TGTGCCAGCAGCCTAGGACAGTCGGCTGGAAACACCATATATTTT. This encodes CASSLGQSAGNTIYF.

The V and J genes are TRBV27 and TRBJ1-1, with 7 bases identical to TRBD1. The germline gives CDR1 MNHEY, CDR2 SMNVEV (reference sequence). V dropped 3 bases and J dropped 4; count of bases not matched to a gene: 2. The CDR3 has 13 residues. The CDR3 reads CASSFRGTTEAFF. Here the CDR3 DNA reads TGTGCCAGCAGTTTCAGGGGGACCACTGAAGCTTTCTTT.

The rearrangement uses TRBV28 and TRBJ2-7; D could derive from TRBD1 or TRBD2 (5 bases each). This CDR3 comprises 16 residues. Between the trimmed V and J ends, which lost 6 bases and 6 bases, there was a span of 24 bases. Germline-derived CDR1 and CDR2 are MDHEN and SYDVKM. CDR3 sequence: CASSLNVGDMGIEQYF. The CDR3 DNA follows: TGTGCCAGCAGCCTAAATGTGGGGGATATGGGTATCGAGCAGTACTTC.

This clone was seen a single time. As DNA, the CDR3 is TGTGCCAGCAGGGTAACGTGGGATACGCAGTATTTT. Its protein is CASRVTWDTQYF. V and J are TRBV2 and TRBJ2-3; no clear D. This CDR3 is 12 amino acids long. V was clipped by 6 bases and J by 6 bases, with 10 bases between them. Looked up from germline, CDR1 is SNHLY and CDR2 is FYNNEI.

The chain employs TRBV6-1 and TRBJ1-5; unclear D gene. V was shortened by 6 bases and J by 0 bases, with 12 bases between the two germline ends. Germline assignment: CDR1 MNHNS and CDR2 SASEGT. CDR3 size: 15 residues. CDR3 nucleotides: TGTGCCAGCAGCTCAGCGGGTTATAGCAATCAGCCCCAGCATTTT. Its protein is CASSSAGYSNQPQHF.

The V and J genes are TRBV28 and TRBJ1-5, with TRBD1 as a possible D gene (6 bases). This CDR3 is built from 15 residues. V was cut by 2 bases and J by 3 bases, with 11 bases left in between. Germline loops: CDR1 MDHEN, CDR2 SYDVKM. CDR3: CASSLRLGHNQPQHF. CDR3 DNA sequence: TGTGCCAGCAGTTTACGATTGGGACACAATCAGCCCCAGCATTTT.

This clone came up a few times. The CDR3: CSVEDRAGTDTQYF. CDR3 in DNA: TGCAGCGTTGAAGATCGGGCAGGCACAGATACGCAGTATTTT. The genes are TRBV29-1 and TRBJ2-3; D remains ambiguous. Trimming took 0 bases from V and 1 from J, leaving 8 bases between them. This CDR3 region has 14 residues. Per the germline V gene, CDR1 is SQVTM and CDR2 is ANQGSEA.

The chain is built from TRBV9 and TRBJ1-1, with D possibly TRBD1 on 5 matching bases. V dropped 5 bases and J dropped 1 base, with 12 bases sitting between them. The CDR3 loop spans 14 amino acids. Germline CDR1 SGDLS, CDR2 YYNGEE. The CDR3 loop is CASRAHGGNTEAFF. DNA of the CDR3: TGTGCCAGCAGGGCCCATGGGGGGAACACTGAAGCTTTCTTT.

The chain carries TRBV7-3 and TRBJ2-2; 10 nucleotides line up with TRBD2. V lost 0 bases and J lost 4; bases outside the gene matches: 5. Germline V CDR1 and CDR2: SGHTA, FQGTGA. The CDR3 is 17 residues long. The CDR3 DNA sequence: TGTGCCAGCAGCTTAACTAGCGGGAGGCATGGCACCGGGGAGCTGTTTTTT. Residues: CASSLTSGRHGTGELFF.

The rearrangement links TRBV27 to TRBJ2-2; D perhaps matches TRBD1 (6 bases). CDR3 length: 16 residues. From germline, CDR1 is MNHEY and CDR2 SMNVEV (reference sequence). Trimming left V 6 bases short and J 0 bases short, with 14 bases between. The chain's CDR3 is CASSRRDTANTGELFF. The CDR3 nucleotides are TGTGCCAGCAGCCGTCGGGACACCGCGAACACCGGGGAGCTGTTTTTT.